The 24 T cell receptor beta chains listed next were all sequenced from one sample in a study of PD-1 blockade in classical Hodgkin lymphoma. Generated by immunoSEQ multiplex PCR, the TCRdb table keeps only in-frame clones and is missing some. Of tens of thousands of clones listed, approximately 93% are singletons. Time point meaning: newly diagnosed, previously untreated cHL patient sample. Sequencing input: peripheral blood mononuclear cells (PBMCs). These receptors all come from a human donor with classical Hodgkin lymphoma.

The chain uses TRBV6-5 and TRBJ1-1; D unclear. Germline V CDR1 and CDR2: MNHEY, SVGAGI. V was pared by 0 bases and J by 11 bases, with 13 bases between. There are 13 residues in the CDR3. This CDR3 reads CASSYSDGTVAFF. The CDR3 nucleotides are TGTGCCAGCAGTTACTCGGATGGAACTGTGGCTTTCTTT.

This chain links TRBV10-1 with TRBJ1-1; a possible D gene is TRBD1 (5 bases). The length of the CDR3 is 14 residues. V lost 6 bases, J lost 3 bases, and 14 bases lay in between. Germline V gene data show CDR1 as WNHNN and CDR2 as SYGVQD (reference sequence). The CDR3 DNA reads TGCGCCAGCAGCGCCGGGACTAAGGACACTGAAGCTTTCTTT. Encoded protein: CASSAGTKDTEAFF.

The sample holds one count of this clone. This rearrangement joins TRBV6-5 to TRBJ2-7; D is uncertain. The V and J ends lost 6 bases and 4 bases respectively, with 10 bases between them. CDR1 and CDR2 (germline): MNHEY, SVGAGI. The CDR3 runs to 12 residues. In DNA, the CDR3 is TGTGCCAGCAGCCGCGACCTATACGAGCAGTACTTC. It encodes CASSRDLYEQYF.

V and J are TRBV6-1 and TRBJ1-6; D not certain. This CDR3 spans 15 amino acids. Germline CDR1 reads MNHNS; CDR2 reads SASEGT. V shed 4 bases and J shed 8 bases, with 15 bases lying between them. This CDR3 reads CASSGAGRLDSPLHF. The CDR3 coding sequence is TGTGCCAGCAGTGGTGCGGGTAGGCTGGATTCACCCCTCCACTTT.

The rearrangement links TRBV12-5 to TRBJ2-3; D gene ambiguous. CDR3 length equals 14 residues. Per germline, CDR1 LGHNT and CDR2 FRNRAP. V gave up 3 bases and J gave up 2 bases, with 9 bases separating them. As DNA, the CDR3 is TGTGCTAGTGGTTTCCGTGGGGACACAGATACGCAGTATTTT. Translated, it gives CASGFRGDTDTQYF.

The gene calls are TRBV9 and TRBJ2-2; D might be TRBD1 or TRBD2, each matching 5 bases. Germline loops: CDR1 SGDLS, CDR2 YYNGEE. Trimming took 2 bases from V and 6 from J, leaving 14 bases between them. This CDR3 is 15 amino acids long. The CDR3, as DNA: TGTGCCAGCAGCGTTGAGGGGTTGGGGGCCGGGGAGCTGTTTTTT. Its protein is CASSVEGLGAGELFF.

V gene TRBV29-1 combines with J gene TRBJ2-5; D remains ambiguous. This CDR3 has 14 amino acids. CDR1 is SQVTM, CDR2 ANQGSEA, per germline. Between the trimmed V and J ends, which lost 7 bases and 5 bases, there was a span of 20 bases. The CDR3 region has the DNA TGCAGCGCCCGGTTCTTCGAGGCTCGGGAGACCCAGTACTTC. Translation gives CSARFFEARETQYF.

The V call is TRBV6-5, the J call TRBJ2-1, with 9 bases fitting TRBD2. The CDR3 is 15 residues long. V gave up 4 bases and J gave up 9 bases; unmatched junction bases: 10. Germline CDR1 reads MNHEY; CDR2 reads SVGAGI. CDR3 residues: CASSFTPGTSSEQFF. The CDR3 nucleotides are TGTGCCAGCAGTTTTACTCCCGGGACTAGCAGTGAGCAGTTCTTC.

This sequence joins TRBV25-1 and TRBJ2-3; tentative D call: TRBD2 (5 bases). This CDR3 contains 15 residues. Germline V lookup: CDR1 MGHDK, CDR2 SYGVNS. Trimming cost V 0 bases and J 2 bases, with 9 bases left between them. The CDR3 DNA follows: TGTGCCAGCAGTGAATATGGAGGAGACACAGATACGCAGTATTTT. Its translation is CASSEYGGDTDTQYF.

This chain uses TRBV6-1 with TRBJ2-5, with D uncertain. The CDR3 spans 10 residues. The germline gives CDR1 MNHNS, CDR2 SASEGT. V dropped 7 bases and J dropped 5 bases, with 5 bases sitting between them. The CDR3 loop reads CASMEETQYF. The CDR3 DNA reads as TGTGCCAGCATGGAGGAGACCCAGTACTTC.

The rearrangement uses TRBV9 and TRBJ1-1; possible D gene TRBD1, 6 bases. This CDR3 is 15 amino acids long. Germline CDR1 and CDR2: SGDLS and YYNGEE. The ends were cut back, 0 bases at V and 4 bases at J, with 13 bases in the middle. The DNA of the CDR3 is TGTGCCAGCAGCGTAGCAGGGAACAGGGTCACTGAAGCTTTCTTT. Residues: CASSVAGNRVTEAFF.

The chain uses TRBV28 and TRBJ2-6; D uncertain. The length of the CDR3 is 18 residues. Germline V CDR1 and CDR2: MDHEN, SYDVKM. The germline V and J ends were trimmed by 5 bases and 3 bases, with 20 bases remaining between them. The CDR3 protein is CASSPRRAVGYGANVLTF. The CDR3 DNA sequence: TGTGCCAGCAGTCCACGTAGGGCCGTTGGGTATGGGGCCAACGTCCTGACTTTC.

V is TRBV9 and J is TRBJ1-1; D gene uncertain. Germline-derived CDR1 and CDR2 are SGDLS and YYNGEE. The CDR3 length is 13 residues. V was cut by 0 bases and J by 0 bases, with 3 bases left in between. The CDR3 nucleotides read TGTGCCAGCAGCGTAGAGGTGAACACTGAAGCTTTCTTT. This sequence encodes CASSVEVNTEAFF. The full variable domain, its missing parts supplied by reference TRBV9 and TRBJ1-1, is DSGVTQTPKHLITATGQRVTLRCSPRSGDLSVYWYQQSLDQGLQFLIQYYNGEERAKGNILERFSAQQFPDLHSELNLSSLELGDSALYFCASSVEVNTEAFFGQGTRLTVV.

This clone was counted once. V usage is TRBV5-8 and J usage is TRBJ2-1; 10 bases line up with TRBD2. Trimming at V came to 4 bases and at J to 9 bases, leaving 13 bases not matched to a gene. CDR3 length equals 16 residues. The germline V gene encodes CDR1 SGHTS and CDR2 YDEGEE. CDR3 in amino acids: CASSATGAGGPREQFF. The DNA of the CDR3 is TGTGCCAGCAGCGCCACCGGAGCGGGAGGGCCCCGTGAGCAGTTCTTC.

This clone was counted only a few times. This chain links TRBV27 with TRBJ2-7; TRBD2 matches 8 bases. CDR3 size: 14 residues. Germline assignment: CDR1 MNHEY and CDR2 SMNVEV (reference sequence). The trim removed 2 bases at V and 6 bases at J, leaving 6 bases unmatched. The CDR3 sequence: CASSLRGLEREQYF. DNA of the CDR3: TGTGCCAGCAGTTTACGGGGACTAGAACGCGAGCAGTACTTC.

The V call is TRBV7-6, the J call TRBJ2-7; D not resolved. The V and J ends lost 2 bases and 7 bases respectively, with 12 bases between them. The germline V gene has CDR1 SGHVS and CDR2 FNYEAQ. CDR3 length: 13 amino acids. The CDR3 here is CASSLSQGWEQYF. The CDR3 DNA sequence: TGTGCCAGCAGCTTATCTCAAGGGTGGGAGCAGTACTTC.

The rearrangement links TRBV18 to TRBJ2-3; D is perhaps TRBD1 or TRBD2 (5 bases each). The CDR3 has 15 residues. Between the trimmed V and J ends, which lost 4 bases and 0 bases, there was a span of 11 bases. Germline CDR1 and CDR2: KGHSH and LQKENI. The CDR3 DNA follows: TGTGCCAGCTCACAGGGGAGCGGAAGCACAGATACGCAGTATTTT. Translated, it gives CASSQGSGSTDTQYF.

This clone was counted a single time. The genes are TRBV5-1 and TRBJ1-1, with TRBD1 identical over 7 bases. Per the germline V gene, CDR1 is SGHRS and CDR2 is YFSETQ. This CDR3 has 14 amino acids. Trimming cost V 2 bases and J 4 bases; bases outside gene matches: 5. CDR3 coding DNA: TGCGCCAGCAGCTTACAGGGGCAGAGCACTGAAGCTTTCTTT. Its protein is CASSLQGQSTEAFF.

The chain joins TRBV11-3 to TRBJ2-2, with 8 bases lining up with TRBD2. V gave up 5 bases and J gave up 4 bases; unmatched junction bases: 9. Germline CDR1 is SGHNT and CDR2 is YENEEA. This CDR3 is 16 amino acids long. The CDR3 DNA is TGTGCCAGCAGCCCTGGCGCGGGAGGCGGCACCGGGGAGCTGTTTTTT. It yields the protein CASSPGAGGGTGELFF.

The rearrangement links TRBV7-8 to TRBJ2-7; D ambiguous. CDR3 length equals 13 residues. With 5 bases removed from V and 2 bases from J, the gap between germline ends came to 10 bases. Germline V CDR1 and CDR2: SGHVS, FQNEAQ. CDR3 in amino acids: CASSVQITYEQYF. The CDR3, as DNA: TGTGCCAGCAGCGTACAGATAACCTACGAGCAGTACTTC.

CDR3 amino acids: CASSPLPFQGWPYEQYF. The CDR3 bases are TGTGCCAGCAGTCCACTCCCATTTCAGGGGTGGCCCTACGAGCAGTACTTC. This sequence joins TRBV28 and TRBJ2-7, with D possibly TRBD1 on 6 matching bases. The length of the CDR3 is 17 residues. The V and J ends lost 5 bases and 2 bases respectively, with 22 bases between them. Germline V gene data show CDR1 as MDHEN and CDR2 as SYDVKM.

The chain couples TRBV10-3 to TRBJ1-5; D ambiguous. This CDR3 has 17 amino acids. In germline, CDR1 is ENHRY, CDR2 SYGVKD. The V end lost 6 bases, the J end lost 0 bases, and 18 bases lay between the germline ends. CDR3 in DNA: TGTGCCATCAGCCTCGGACGGGTCGAGGATAGCAATCAGCCCCAGCATTTT. This gives the protein CAISLGRVEDSNQPQHF.

CDR3 protein: CAWSVQAVVTDTQYF. As DNA, the CDR3 is TGTGCCTGGAGTGTACAAGCGGTGGTCACAGATACGCAGTATTTT. This sequence joins TRBV30 and TRBJ2-3, with D perhaps matching TRBD2 (5 bases). The V gene lost 0 bases and the J gene lost 2 bases, with 12 bases spanning the gap. Germline CDR1 reads GTSNPN; CDR2 reads SVGIG (reference sequence). The CDR3 loop spans 15 amino acids.

Only one count was recorded for this clone. V is TRBV6-5 and J is TRBJ2-1; tentatively, D is TRBD1 (5 bases). V lost 4 bases and J 3 bases, leaving 10 bases between the germline ends. There are 14 residues in the CDR3. Per the germline V gene, CDR1 is MNHEY and CDR2 is SVGAGI. CDR3 DNA sequence: TGTGCCAGCAGTTTAAGGACATTCTACAATGAGCAGTTCTTC. Protein sequence: CASSLRTFYNEQFF.